This T cell receptor beta chain was observed in a study of T cells in Graves' hyperthyroidism and ophthalmopathy. A single count supports this clonotype. Its cognate antigen is unknown. Study-wide points: Blood samples included most of the expanded thyroid clonotypes exceeding 0.001.

The study based diagnoses on clinical symptoms, serum thyroxine and TRAb, thyroid ultrasound and orbital computed tomography. Germline V gene lookup returns CDR1 SQVTM and CDR2 ANQGSEA. The CDR3 totals 12 residues. The ends lost 8 bases at V and 4 bases at J; junction bases unmatched: 8. From RNA transcripts, TCR beta CDR3 regions were amplified. A first-round RT-PCR of the TCR CDR3 used the HTBI primer set. TCRdb processed the multiplex PCR reads anew with MiXCR; each CDR3 protein has one entry. The sample has about 96,000 distinct CDR3 sequences; around 50% are singletons. The rearrangement uses TRBV29-1 and TRBJ2-7, with TRBD1 identical over 7 bases. The sequence derives from a middle-aged woman with Graves' hyperthyroidism. Input material: blood. The CDR3 DNA follows: TGCAGCTTGCTGACAGGGAGATACGAGCAGTACTTC. Encoded protein: CSLLTGRYEQYF.